The 20 T cell receptor beta chains given below trace back to one sample, sequenced in a study of blood T cell repertoires in COVID-19. TCRdb's copy holds only in-frame clones and misses some; the assay was immunoSEQ multiplex PCR. The data contain about 220,000 clones, around 85% of them singletons. The sequenced sample consisted of PBMCs or T cells enriched from blood (not recorded which). Receptors originate from a woman between 40 and 55 years old with acute COVID-19.

The rearrangement links TRBV11-3 to TRBJ2-2; D is perhaps TRBD2 (5 bases). V lost 1 base and J lost 5, with 14 bases in between. The CDR3 length is 16 residues. CDR1 and CDR2 from the germline V gene are SGHNT and YENEEA. The CDR3 DNA follows: TGTGCCAGCAGCTTAGGTGCGGGCGCGGTGACCGGGGAGCTGTTTTTT. Residues: CASSLGAGAVTGELFF.

CDR3 loop: CASSEVEAANTEAFF. CDR3 coding DNA: TGTGCCAGCAGTGAAGTAGAGGCAGCGAACACTGAAGCTTTCTTT. The chain links TRBV2 to TRBJ1-1; D not certain. Trimming left V 1 base short and J 1 base short, with 10 bases between. The germline gives CDR1 SNHLY, CDR2 FYNNEI. CDR3 length: 15 residues.

This rearrangement joins TRBV10-3 to TRBJ2-2; D is possibly TRBD1 (6 bases). Germline CDR1 ENHRY, CDR2 SYGVKD. V shed 11 bases and J shed 0 bases, with 13 bases lying between them. The CDR3 consists of 14 residues. The CDR3 DNA sequence: TGTGCCGCATCAAGACAGGCGAACACCGGGGAGCTGTTTTTT. This encodes CAASRQANTGELFF.

This clone occurred a few times. V and J are TRBV10-1 and TRBJ2-2; D ambiguous. With 4 bases removed from V and 1 base from J, the gap between germline ends came to 7 bases. CDR1 and CDR2 from the germline V gene are WNHNN and SYGVQD (reference sequence). This CDR3 contains 14 residues. CDR3 amino acids: CASSVGLNTGELFF. CDR3 nucleotide sequence: TGCGCCAGCAGTGTTGGGCTGAACACCGGGGAGCTGTTTTTT.

V and J are TRBV24-1 and TRBJ2-2, with 9 bases lining up with TRBD2. CDR3 length equals 17 residues. The germline V gene has CDR1 KGHDR and CDR2 SFDVKD. With V trimmed by 1 base and J by 2 bases, 4 bases remained unmatched. CDR3 sequence (DNA): TGTGCCACCAGTGATTTCTCTAGCGGGGTTAACACCGGGGAGCTGTTTTTT. It is translated as CATSDFSSGVNTGELFF.

As regards this clone: At the DNA level, this CDR3 is encoded by other sequences in the same sample as well. V and J are TRBV7-9 and TRBJ2-5; D unclear. CDR1 and CDR2 (germline): SEHNR, FQNEAQ (reference sequence). The CDR3 covers 13 residues. Trimming took 1 base from V and 3 from J, leaving 6 bases between them. DNA of the CDR3: TGTGCCAGCAGCTTAGGGCAGAAAGAGACCCAGTACTTC. It yields the protein CASSLGQKETQYF.

This rearrangement joins TRBV23-1 to TRBJ1-1, with D possibly matching TRBD1 (6 bases). TRBV23-1 counts as an open reading frame of uncertain function. The CDR3 covers 17 residues. With 0 bases removed from V and 0 bases from J, the gap between germline ends came to 14 bases. CDR3 bases: TGCGCCAGCAGTCAATCGTCGGGGGGCAGGATGAACACTGAAGCTTTCTTT. The encoded protein is CASSQSSGGRMNTEAFF.

A single count supports this clone. The chain has TRBV29-1 and TRBJ2-7; TRBD1 agrees at 10 bases. The germline CDR1 and CDR2 sequences are SQVTM and ANQGSEA. This CDR3 comprises 12 residues. V shed 6 bases and J 9 bases; nucleotides not matched to a gene: 8. CDR3 sequence reads: CSVGTGVGAQYF. The DNA for the CDR3 is TGCAGCGTCGGGACAGGGGTGGGTGCGCAGTACTTC.

CDR3: CASSSPQGINNEQFF. The CDR3 DNA follows: TGTGCCAGCAGCTCCCCACAGGGGATCAACAATGAGCAGTTCTTC. The V gene is TRBV11-2, the J gene TRBJ2-1, with 7 positions matching TRBD1. J lost 5 bases, V lost 4 bases, and 8 bases had no gene match. This CDR3 has 15 residues. CDR1 and CDR2 (germline): SGHAT, FQNNGV.

DNA for the CDR3: TGTGCCAGCAGCTTAGATTCCGGGGTGCGAGCGGGGCACTCCTACGAGCAGTACTTC. Its protein product is CASSLDSGVRAGHSYEQYF. The V call is TRBV7-2, the J call TRBJ2-7, with 7 positions matching TRBD2. The V gene's germline CDR1 is SGHTA and CDR2 FQGNSA. This CDR3 contains 19 residues. J was trimmed by 0 bases and V by 1 base; bases with no gene match: 15.

The gene calls are TRBV5-5 and TRBJ2-1; TRBD1 agrees at 11 bases. Germline assignment: CDR1 SGHKS and CDR2 YYEKEE (reference sequence). With V trimmed by 5 bases and J by 7 bases, 8 bases remained unmatched. The CDR3 loop spans 15 amino acids. In DNA form, the CDR3 reads TGTGCCAGCAGTCCCCGGACAGGGGGCCTTAATGAGCAGTTCTTC. Encoded protein: CASSPRTGGLNEQFF.

This chain uses TRBV19 with TRBJ2-1; tentative D call: TRBD1 (6 bases). The CDR3 sequence is 14 residues long. Germline values: CDR1 LNHDA, CDR2 SQIVND (reference sequence). The germline V and J ends were trimmed by 5 bases and 7 bases, with 15 bases remaining between them. This CDR3 reads CASSPRQVWNEQFF. CDR3 in DNA: TGTGCCAGTAGTCCCAGACAGGTCTGGAATGAGCAGTTCTTC.

The chain employs TRBV27 and TRBJ2-3, with 9 positions matching TRBD2. J was trimmed by 6 bases and V by 2 bases; bases with no gene match: 9. CDR1 and CDR2 (germline): MNHEY, SMNVEV (reference sequence). The CDR3 sequence is 16 residues long. The CDR3 DNA follows: TGTGCCAGCAGTTTAGCGGTGGCGGGGGGGCCCGATACGCAGTATTTT. As protein: CASSLAVAGGPDTQYF.

The rearrangement links TRBV6-2 or TRBV6-3 to TRBJ2-5; TRBD2 matches 8 bases. The germline V gene has CDR1 MNHEY and CDR2 SVGEGT. J gave up 5 bases and V 1 base, and 3 bases lay outside the gene matches. This CDR3 spans 14 amino acids. The CDR3 nucleotides are TGTGCCAGCAGTTACTTGACGGGAGGGGAGACCCAGTACTTC. Amino acids: CASSYLTGGETQYF.

CDR3 region: CATLRTGQGNTEAFF. In DNA, the CDR3 is TGTGCCACCCTACGCACGGGACAGGGGAACACTGAAGCTTTCTTT. This chain uses TRBV24-1 with TRBJ1-1; 9 nucleotides align to TRBD1. Germline lookup yields CDR1 KGHDR and CDR2 SFDVKD. This CDR3 has 15 amino acids. Unmatched junction bases numbered 8, after V lost 9 bases and J lost 1 base.

The CDR3: CASSLESLSGSGTGELFF. The CDR3 DNA is TGTGCCAGCAGCTTAGAGTCCCTCAGCGGGAGCGGGACCGGGGAGCTGTTTTTT. The chain uses TRBV11-3 and TRBJ2-2; 8 positions match TRBD2. This CDR3 spans 18 amino acids. Germline V CDR1 and CDR2: SGHNT, YENEEA. V lost 0 bases to trimming and J lost 5 bases; unmatched junction nucleotides: 11. Drawing the rest from reference TRBV11-3 and TRBJ2-2, the complete variable domain is EAGVVQSPRYKIIEKKQPVAFWCNPISGHNTLYWYLQNLGQGPELLIRYENEEAVDDSQLPKDRFSAERLKGVDSTLKIQPAELGDSAVYLCASSLESLSGSGTGELFFGEGSRLTVL.

V gene TRBV14 combines with J gene TRBJ1-1; TRBD1 agrees at 9 bases. V gave up 4 bases and J gave up 1 base; unmatched junction bases: 4. The CDR3 length is 15 residues. In germline, CDR1 is SGHDN, CDR2 FVKESK. The CDR3 DNA sequence: TGTGCCAGCAGCCGTCCGGGACAGGGGAACACTGAAGCTTTCTTT. Translating gives CASSRPGQGNTEAFF.

This chain connects TRBV10-3 to TRBJ1-5; D might be TRBD1 (6 bases). Trimming stripped 10 bases from V and 4 bases from J, with 14 bases between. CDR1 and CDR2 from the germline V gene are ENHRY and SYGVKD. CDR3 size: 13 residues. The CDR3 region has the DNA TGTGCCACGACAGGACAGCTTAATCAGCCCCAGCATTTT. This translates into CATTGQLNQPQHF.

The chain uses TRBV5-1 and TRBJ1-2; a weak D match, TRBD1 (6 bases). CDR1 and CDR2 from the germline V gene are SGHRS and YFSETQ. CDR3 length: 16 residues. V was trimmed by 3 bases and J by 2 bases, leaving 17 bases between them. DNA of the CDR3: TGCGCCAGCAGCTCGGCGGGGGCAGGGGAAAACTATGGCTACACCTTC. As protein: CASSSAGAGENYGYTF.

This clone was counted a few times. The chain recombines TRBV7-3 with TRBJ2-1; TRBD2 matches 14 bases. V lost 5 bases to trimming and J lost 9 bases; unmatched junction nucleotides: 18. In germline, CDR1 is SGHTA, CDR2 FQGTGA. The CDR3 totals 19 residues. The CDR3 DNA reads TGTGCCAGCAGCGTACTGCCGACCGGGACTAGCGGGAGAGGGGGTGAGCAGTTCTTC. It specifies CASSVLPTGTSGRGGEQFF.